A single sample gave rise to the 8 T cell receptor beta chains below, sequenced in a study of human T cells and chemical hapten exposure. The time point here: patch test 2, 6 weeks after DPC sensitization. Treatment denoted: therapeutic diphenylcyclopropenone sensitization with weekly scalp DPC. TCRdb itself ran the RACE reads through MiXCR, one entry per CDR3 protein. The data contain hundreds of thousands of distinct CDR3 sequences, about 6% of them singletons. The sample here was whole blood, taken in connection with sensitization to the hapten diphenylcyclopropenone (DPC). These receptors all come from a young woman with alopecia areata. Some clones in this sample may be carry-over from other donors' samples.

This chain uses TRBV15 with TRBJ2-5, with a weak D call TRBD2 (7 bases). Germline CDR1 is LNHNV and CDR2 is YYDKDF (reference sequence). The V end was cut by 0 bases, the J end by 3 bases, with 11 bases between. This CDR3 region has 15 residues. The CDR3 sequence is CATSRDSGGEETQYF. The CDR3 DNA reads as TGTGCCACCAGCAGAGATTCGGGGGGCGAAGAGACCCAGTACTTC. The complete variable domain, with remaining parts taken from reference TRBV15 and TRBJ2-5, reads DAMVIQNPRYQVTQFGKPVTLSCSQTLNHNVMYWYQQKSSQAPKLLFHYYDKDFNNEADTPDNFQSRRPNTSFCFLDIRSPGLGDTAMYLCATSRDSGGEETQYFGPGTRLLVL.

This chain joins TRBV3-1 and TRBJ2-3; no reliable D call. V lost 1 base, J lost 2 bases, and 16 bases lay in between. Germline CDR1 and CDR2: LGHDT and YNNKEL (reference sequence). This CDR3 has 17 amino acids. The CDR3 nucleotides are TGTGCCAGCAGCCAAGTCTTAGAGACCTTCCCCACAGATACGCAGTATTTT. The encoded protein is CASSQVLETFPTDTQYF.

This clonotype has a count of ten or more. This sequence joins TRBV29-1 and TRBJ1-2; D may be TRBD1 (6 bases). Looked up from germline, CDR1 is SQVTM and CDR2 is ANQGSEA. Trimming took 6 bases from V and 4 from J, leaving 18 bases between them. The CDR3 spans 14 residues. CDR3 sequence (DNA): TGCAGCGTCGCCCCCCGGGGGGCGGGCTATGGCTACACCTTC. Amino acids: CSVAPRGAGYGYTF. Together with reference TRBV29-1 and TRBJ1-2, the CDR3 gives the full variable domain: SAVISQKPSRDICQRGTSLTIQCQVDSQVTMMFWYRQQPGQSLTLIATANQGSEATYESGFVIDKFPISRPNLTFSTLTVSNMSPEDSSIYLCSVAPRGAGYGYTFGSGTRLTVV.

This clonotype was detected ten times or more. CDR3 loop: CASIFGGTDTQYF. The CDR3 coding sequence is TGTGCCAGTATATTCGGGGGCACAGATACGCAGTATTTT. V usage is TRBV28 and J usage is TRBJ2-3, with D possibly being TRBD2 (5 bases). V lost 9 bases and J 1 base, leaving 11 bases between the germline ends. The CDR3 runs 13 residues. CDR1 is MDHEN, CDR2 SYDVKM, per germline.

This clonotype appeared many times. CDR3 nucleotide sequence: TGTGCCAGCAGTGGAAGAGATACGCAGTATTTT. It codes for CASSGRDTQYF. V and J are TRBV12-3 or TRBV12-4 and TRBJ2-3, with D hard to call. Trimming shortened V by 5 bases and J by 5 bases, and 5 bases separated the two germline ends. The CDR3 runs to 11 residues.

The rearrangement uses TRBV12-3 or TRBV12-4 and TRBJ2-3, with TRBD2 matching 11 bases. CDR3 size: 17 residues. After removal of 6 bases from V and 4 bases from J, the junction contained 12 bases not matched to a gene. The CDR3: CASSSGWVAGGPDTQYF. CDR3 bases: TGTGCCAGCAGCTCAGGTTGGGTAGCGGGGGGGCCAGATACGCAGTATTTT.

This clonotype has at least ten counts. This chain uses TRBV2 with TRBJ2-3; D is perhaps TRBD2 (5 bases). Between the trimmed V and J ends, which lost 8 bases and 0 bases, there was a span of 12 bases. The CDR3 extends over 14 amino acids. Per the germline V gene, CDR1 is SNHLY and CDR2 is FYNNEI. This chain's CDR3 is CASARETSTDTQYF. DNA of the CDR3: TGTGCCAGCGCCCGGGAAACTAGCACAGATACGCAGTATTTT.

The sample holds many counts of this clonotype. The chain combines TRBV7-2 with TRBJ2-3; a possible D gene is TRBD1 (6 bases). V was pared by 2 bases and J by 5 bases, with 14 bases between. CDR3 length equals 15 residues. CDR1 and CDR2 (germline): SGHTA, FQGNSA. The CDR3 sequence is CASSLNWGPGDTQYF. CDR3 in DNA: TGTGCCAGCAGCTTAAATTGGGGGCCGGGAGATACGCAGTATTTT. The full variable domain, its missing parts supplied by reference TRBV7-2 and TRBJ2-3, is GAGVSQSPSNKVTEKGKDVELRCDPISGHTALYWYRQSLGQGLEFLIYFQGNSAPDKSGLPSDRFSAERTGGSVSTLTIQRTQQEDSAVYLCASSLNWGPGDTQYFGPGTRLTVL.